Following are 9 T cell receptor beta chains from one sample sequenced in a study of CD4 T cells in relation to SARS-CoV-2 and coronaviruses. These receptors lack a known antigen. The unexposed donors gave CD4+ T cells in about 2011-2019, prior to COVID-19. After ten to eleven days of culture, CD4+ T cells were isolated. Libraries were prepared by immunoSEQ multiplex PCR; TCRdb keeps only in-frame clonotypes and omits some of them. The repertoire holds approximately 17,000 clones, with over 60% as singletons. Sequencing was done on a sample of CD4+ T cells from PBMCs, cultured in vitro. These receptor sequences come from a human donor in good health.

The chain couples TRBV21-1 to TRBJ2-7; TRBD2 is the table's D call, not checked against the DNA. TRBV21-1 is annotated as a pseudogene. This CDR3 comprises 16 residues. The CDR3 is CASSNGTSGRNYEQYF. CDR3 DNA: TGTGCCAGCAGCAATGGGACTAGCGGGCGGAACTACGAGCAGTACTTC.

V is TRBV1 and J is TRBJ2-1; the DNA was not used to check the table's D call, TRBD2. TRBV1 has pseudogene status. The CDR3 is 14 amino acids. CDR3 residues: CTSSGLAGDNEQFF. The CDR3 DNA is TGCACCAGCAGCGGGCTAGCGGGGGACAATGAGCAGTTCTTC.

This clone was seen only a few times. The rearrangement joins TRBV2 to TRBJ2-7; D gene uncertain. The CDR3 totals 12 residues. Trimming removed 5 bases from V and 7 bases from J, with 12 bases in between. The germline V gene has CDR1 SNHLY and CDR2 FYNNEI. This CDR3 is CASSTLGFEQYF. The DNA of the CDR3 is TGTGCCAGCAGTACATTGGGCTTTGAGCAGTACTTC.

The chain combines TRBV5-1 with TRBJ1-5; no clear D. Trimming cost V 5 bases and J 0 bases, with 15 bases left between them. Looked up from germline, CDR1 is SGHRS and CDR2 is YFSETQ. The CDR3 is made up of 16 amino acids. CDR3 DNA: TGCGCCAGCAGGCCCGGGGAAGGGTATAGCAATCAGCCCCAGCATTTT. The encoded protein is CASRPGEGYSNQPQHF.

The chain couples TRBV7-7 to TRBJ1-1, with 7 bases lining up with TRBD1. The CDR3 is made up of 15 amino acids. Germline CDR1 is SSHAT and CDR2 is FNYEAQ (reference sequence). The junction had 8 bases not matched to a gene; V was cut back by 6 bases and J by 1 base. CDR3 nucleotides: TGTGCCAGCAGTATAGACAGGGAACGGAACACTGAAGCTTTCTTT. Amino acids: CASSIDRERNTEAFF.

This clone came up a few times. V gene TRBV5-4 combines with J gene TRBJ1-6; possibly TRBD1 for D (5 bases). This CDR3 is 14 amino acids long. Germline-derived CDR1 and CDR2 are SGHNT and YYREEE (reference sequence). With 7 bases removed from V and 7 bases from J, the gap between germline ends came to 15 bases. CDR3 sequence: CASGPGQGNSPLHF. The CDR3 nucleotides read TGTGCCAGCGGCCCGGGGCAGGGAAATTCACCCCTCCACTTT.

The chain employs TRBV18 and TRBJ2-5; D ambiguous. The CDR3 has 15 amino acids. Germline lookup yields CDR1 KGHSH and CDR2 LQKENI. V lost 3 bases and J lost 2, with 13 bases in between. The CDR3 bases are TGTGCCAGCTCACCCTTTGGATCAAGTCAAGAGACCCAGTACTTC. Protein product: CASSPFGSSQETQYF.

The chain uses TRBV4-3 and TRBJ2-5; 7 positions agree with TRBD1. Germline V gives CDR1 LGHNA, CDR2 YSLEER. V gave up 0 bases and J gave up 5 bases; unmatched junction bases: 6. The CDR3 is made up of 15 amino acids. The CDR3 region has the DNA TGCGCCAGCAGCCAAGAAACGGACAGGAAGGAGACCCAGTACTTC. Translated: CASSQETDRKETQYF.

The chain is built from TRBV7-3 and TRBJ2-1; D ambiguous. The CDR3 length is 13 residues. Germline CDR1 is SGHTA and CDR2 is FQGTGA. Trimming shortened V by 5 bases and J by 10 bases, and 15 bases separated the two germline ends. The CDR3 DNA reads TGTGCCAGCAGCCCCGGTCTGGATCGCGAGCAGTTCTTC. This gives the protein CASSPGLDREQFF. Full variable domain (rest looked up from reference TRBV7-3 and TRBJ2-1): GAGVSQTPSNKVTEKGKYVELRCDPISGHTALYWYRQSLGQGPEFLIYFQGTGAADDSGLPNDRFFAVRPEGSVSTLKIQRTERGDSAVYLCASSPGLDREQFFGPGTRLTVL.